These 13 T cell receptor beta chains were sequenced from one sample in a study of blood T cell repertoires in COVID-19. Profiled with immunoSEQ multiplex PCR; TCRdb holds only in-frame clones, not every one. The table shows 59,000 or so clones, with approximately 81% occurring only once. Sequences were obtained from peripheral blood. The source is an elderly woman with active or convalescent COVID-19.

This chain joins TRBV12-3 or TRBV12-4 and TRBJ2-7; D possibly corresponds to TRBD2 (5 bases). This CDR3 comprises 13 residues. Between the trimmed V and J ends, which lost 2 bases and 4 bases, there was a span of 9 bases. CDR3 nucleotides: TGTGCCAGCAGTTTATTCGGGGTTTACGAGCAGTACTTC. Its protein product is CASSLFGVYEQYF.

The chain recombines TRBV7-8 with TRBJ2-2; 13 bases align to TRBD2. The CDR3 consists of 18 residues. V lost 0 bases, J lost 10 bases, and 11 bases stayed unmatched. Germline V gene sequence: CDR1 SGHVS, CDR2 FQNEAQ. The CDR3, as DNA: TGTGCCAGCAGCTTAGCGCGAACTAGCGGGGGGGCTCAACTGGAGCTGTTTTTT. It specifies CASSLARTSGGAQLELFF.

This sequence joins TRBV4-1 and TRBJ2-7, with D maybe TRBD2 (5 bases). Looked up from germline, CDR1 is MGHRA and CDR2 is YSYEKL. This CDR3 is 17 amino acids long. The V end lost 0 bases, the J end lost 0 bases, and 15 bases lay between the germline ends. The CDR3 reads CASSQDTRALRSYEQYF. CDR3 in DNA: TGCGCCAGCAGCCAAGATACGCGGGCTCTTCGCTCCTACGAGCAGTACTTC.

The chain links TRBV13 to TRBJ1-6; D is uncertain. The germline gives CDR1 PRHDT, CDR2 FYEKMQ (reference sequence). The CDR3 has 16 amino acids. Trimming left V 5 bases short and J 5 bases short, with 16 bases between. CDR3 sequence (DNA): TGTGCCAGCAGCCTCGCGGGCGGGGAAGATAATTCACCCCTCCACTTT. Amino acid sequence: CASSLAGGEDNSPLHF.

The chain has TRBV5-1 and TRBJ2-5, with 10 bases lining up with TRBD1. CDR3 length: 17 amino acids. Germline loops: CDR1 SGHRS, CDR2 YFSETQ. V lost 0 bases and J lost 4; bases outside the gene matches: 9. In nucleotides, the CDR3 is TGCGCCAGCAGCTTGGGGTTGGGACAGGGGTATGGAGAGACCCAGTACTTC. Its translation is CASSLGLGQGYGETQYF.

This chain links TRBV28 with TRBJ2-5; D might be TRBD2 (7 bases). Trimming removed 11 bases at V and 5 bases at J, with 18 bases between. Germline assignment: CDR1 MDHEN and CDR2 SYDVKM. The CDR3 has 13 residues. This chain's CDR3 is CAHHGGAEETQYF. The CDR3, as DNA: TGTGCCCACCATGGGGGGGCAGAGGAGACCCAGTACTTC.

This clone appeared a few times. The CDR3 region has the DNA TGCGCCAGCAGCCAAGGACAGATCTACGAGCAGTACTTC. Translating gives CASSQGQIYEQYF. The chain carries TRBV5-1 and TRBJ2-7, with a tentative D call TRBD1 (6 bases). The germline V gene has CDR1 SGHRS and CDR2 YFSETQ. The ends were cut back, 4 bases at V and 3 bases at J, with 11 bases in the middle. The CDR3 consists of 13 residues.

The rearrangement uses TRBV6-5 and TRBJ1-5, with a possible D match to TRBD1 (5 bases). Germline-derived CDR1 and CDR2 are MNHEY and SVGAGI. The CDR3 contains 14 residues. Trimming took off 2 bases at V and 3 bases at J, with 8 bases between the two ends. The CDR3 is CASSYDRYNQPQHF. The CDR3 DNA sequence: TGTGCCAGCAGTTACGACAGATACAATCAGCCCCAGCATTTT.

This clone was counted between two and nine times. The chain combines TRBV3-1 (or the pseudogene TRBV3-2) with TRBJ2-1; TRBD2 matches 7 bases. This CDR3 comprises 15 residues. The trim removed 4 bases at V and 9 bases at J, leaving 12 bases unmatched. CDR1 is LGHDT and CDR2 is YNNKEL in the germline V gene (reference sequence). CDR3 DNA: TGTGCCAGCAGCCTCGGGACTACCGGGGCATCTGAGCAGTTCTTC. This encodes CASSLGTTGASEQFF.

The chain uses TRBV7-2 and TRBJ2-3; 13 bases align to TRBD2. V gave up 5 bases and J gave up 2 bases; unmatched junction bases: 4. This CDR3 region has 16 residues. Germline lookup yields CDR1 SGHTA and CDR2 FQGNSA. The CDR3 DNA is TGTGCCAGCAGCCTGGGACTAGCGGGGTACACAGATACGCAGTATTTT. Amino acid sequence: CASSLGLAGYTDTQYF.

The rearrangement uses TRBV2 and TRBJ1-2; TRBD1 aligns across 12 bases. The ends lost 5 bases at V and 4 bases at J; junction bases unmatched: 8. Germline lookup yields CDR1 SNHLY and CDR2 FYNNEI. CDR3 size: 16 residues. CDR3 bases: TGTGCCAGCAGTCGGGACAGGGGGCTTGTCGGCTATGGCTACACCTTC. This gives the protein CASSRDRGLVGYGYTF. Based on the CDR3 plus reference TRBV2 and TRBJ1-2, the full variable domain is EPEVTQTPSHQVTQMGQEVILRCVPISNHLYFYWYRQILGQKVEFLVSFYNNEISEKSEIFDDQFSVERPDGSNFTLKIRSTKLEDSAMYFCASSRDRGLVGYGYTFGSGTRLTVV.

V is TRBV18 and J is TRBJ1-1, with 8 bases fitting TRBD1. The V and J ends lost 6 bases and 5 bases, in that order; junction bases with no gene match: 5. The CDR3 sequence is 13 residues long. Germline V gives CDR1 KGHSH, CDR2 LQKENI. As DNA, the CDR3 is TGTGCCAGCTCCACGACAGGGGAAACTGAAGCTTTCTTT. Translated, it gives CASSTTGETEAFF.

The chain employs TRBV23-1 and TRBJ2-2; the D gene is possibly TRBD1 (5 bases). TRBV23-1 is annotated as an ORF whose role is uncertain. V was trimmed by 2 bases and J by 0 bases, leaving 16 bases between them. The CDR3 contains 18 residues. CDR3 residues: CASSQPIQGLTNTGELFF. The CDR3 DNA is TGCGCCAGCAGTCAACCAATCCAGGGTTTAACGAACACCGGGGAGCTGTTTTTT.